Reported below is one T cell receptor (beta chain). Its antigen is still unknown. Isolation of PBMCs gave at least 6 million cells per sample. This entry is derived from a study of blood T cells in healthy people across ages. Study in general: Template switching retrieved approximately one barcoded beta molecule for each two T cells.

PCR was performed a second time for about 7 to 11 cycles using a sample-barcoded 5' primer and a J-beta primer mix. MiXCR was run by TCRdb on the 5' RACE reads, yielding one entry per CDR3 protein. The table has under 1,000,000 distinct CDR3 sequences, about 42% seen once. This CDR3 is 14 amino acids long. V lost 0 bases and J lost 6, with 9 bases in between. Germline V gene lookup returns CDR1 KGHSH and CDR2 LQKENI. Study findings and constraints: Unsorted PBMC input precluded a conclusive naive versus antigen-experienced comparison.

The chain recombines TRBV18 with TRBJ1-5; D not resolved. Sequencing was performed on blood. This TCR derives from an elderly man in good health. CDR3 sequence: CASSPPGGSQPQHF. In nucleotides, the CDR3 is TGTGCCAGCTCACCACCGGGTGGAAGTCAGCCCCAGCATTTT. The full variable domain, in which reference TRBV18 and TRBJ1-5 provide the parts outside the CDR3, is NAGVMQNPRHLVRRRGQEARLRCSPMKGHSHVYWYRQLPEEGLKFMVYLQKENIIDESGMPKERFSAEFPKEGPSILRIQQVVRGDSAAYFCASSPPGGSQPQHFGDGTRLSIL.